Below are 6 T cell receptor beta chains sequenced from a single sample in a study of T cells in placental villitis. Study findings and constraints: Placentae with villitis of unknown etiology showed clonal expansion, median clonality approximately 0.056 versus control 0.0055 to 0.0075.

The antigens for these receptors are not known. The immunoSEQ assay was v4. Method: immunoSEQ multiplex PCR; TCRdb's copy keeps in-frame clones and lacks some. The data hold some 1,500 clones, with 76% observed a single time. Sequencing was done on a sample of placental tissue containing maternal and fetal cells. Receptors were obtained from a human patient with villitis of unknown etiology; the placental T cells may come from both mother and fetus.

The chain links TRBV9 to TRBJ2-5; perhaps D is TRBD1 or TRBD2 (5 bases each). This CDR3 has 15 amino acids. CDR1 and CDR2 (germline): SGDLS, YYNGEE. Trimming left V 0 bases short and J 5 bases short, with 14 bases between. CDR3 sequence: CASSVVGTSGETQYF. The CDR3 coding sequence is TGTGCCAGCAGCGTAGTGGGGACCTCCGGGGAGACCCAGTACTTC. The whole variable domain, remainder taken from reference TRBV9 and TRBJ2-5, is DSGVTQTPKHLITATGQRVTLRCSPRSGDLSVYWYQQSLDQGLQFLIQYYNGEERAKGNILERFSAQQFPDLHSELNLSSLELGDSALYFCASSVVGTSGETQYFGPGTRLLVL.

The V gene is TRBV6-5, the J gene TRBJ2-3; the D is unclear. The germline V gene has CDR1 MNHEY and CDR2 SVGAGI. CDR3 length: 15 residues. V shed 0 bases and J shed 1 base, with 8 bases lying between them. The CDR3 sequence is CASSYSTPRTDTQYF. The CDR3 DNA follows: TGTGCCAGCAGTTACTCGACGCCACGCACAGATACGCAGTATTTT.

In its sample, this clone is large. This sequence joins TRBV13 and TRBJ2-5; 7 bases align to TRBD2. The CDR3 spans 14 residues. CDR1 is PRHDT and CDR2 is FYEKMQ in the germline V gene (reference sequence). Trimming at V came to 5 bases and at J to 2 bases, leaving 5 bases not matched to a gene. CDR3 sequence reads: CASSLRTRQETQYF. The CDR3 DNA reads TGTGCCAGCAGCCTAAGGACTAGACAAGAGACCCAGTACTTC.

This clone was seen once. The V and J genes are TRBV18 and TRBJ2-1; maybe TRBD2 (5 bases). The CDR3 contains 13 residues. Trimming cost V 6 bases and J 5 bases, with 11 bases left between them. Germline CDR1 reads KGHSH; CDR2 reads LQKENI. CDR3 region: CASSPVRDNEQFF. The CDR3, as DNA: TGTGCCAGCTCCCCAGTGAGGGACAATGAGCAGTTCTTC. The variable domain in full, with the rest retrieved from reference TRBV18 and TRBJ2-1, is NAGVMQNPRHLVRRRGQEARLRCSPMKGHSHVYWYRQLPEEGLKFMVYLQKENIIDESGMPKERFSAEFPKEGPSILRIQQVVRGDSAAYFCASSPVRDNEQFFGPGTRLTVL.

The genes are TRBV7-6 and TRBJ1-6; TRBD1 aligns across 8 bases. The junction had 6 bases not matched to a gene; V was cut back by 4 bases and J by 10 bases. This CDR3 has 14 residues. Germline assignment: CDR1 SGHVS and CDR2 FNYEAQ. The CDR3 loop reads CASSSRDRRSPLHF. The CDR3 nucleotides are TGTGCCAGCAGCTCCCGGGACAGGAGGTCACCCCTCCACTTT. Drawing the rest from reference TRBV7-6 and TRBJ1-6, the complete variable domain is GAGVSQSPRYKVTKRGQDVALRCDPISGHVSLYWYRQALGQGPEFLTYFNYEAQQDKSGLPNDRFSAERPEGSISTLTIQRTEQRDSAMYRCASSSRDRRSPLHFGNGTRLTVT.

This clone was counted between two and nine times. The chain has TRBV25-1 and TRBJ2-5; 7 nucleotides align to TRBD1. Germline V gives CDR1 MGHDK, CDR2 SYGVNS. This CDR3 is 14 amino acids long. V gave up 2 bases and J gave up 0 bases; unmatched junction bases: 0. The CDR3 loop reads CASSERGHQETQYF. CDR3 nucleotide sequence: TGTGCCAGCAGTGAAAGGGGGCACCAAGAGACCCAGTACTTC.